The clone carrying this T cell receptor (beta chain) was seen more than once but under ten times. The sample originates from a study of blood T cell repertoires in COVID-19. Study information: Donors in the United States, Italy and Spain gave samples during acute or convalescent COVID-19.

Per the authors' pipeline: Reference gene primer amplification gave nucleated cell count estimates. Generated by immunoSEQ multiplex PCR, the TCRdb table keeps only in-frame clones and is missing some. That table gives V, J and clone size, and the DNA gave D and trimming. The sample records over 100,000 clones, roughly 89% being singletons. The germline CDR1 and CDR2 sequences are MNHNY and SVGAGI (reference sequence). V gave up 8 bases and J gave up 3 bases, with 8 bases separating them. This CDR3 contains 11 residues. This chain links TRBV6-6 with TRBJ2-7; no clear D. The sequencing input was peripheral blood. The sequence derives from a human donor with acute or convalescent COVID-19. The donor label of this sample is uncertain. In DNA form, the CDR3 reads TGTGCCAGCGGTGCAGGCTACGAGCAGTACTTC. This encodes CASGAGYEQYF.